What follows are 9 T cell receptor beta chains derived from one specimen sequenced in a study of shared clonotypes between healthy human individuals. Measured with immunoSEQ multiplex PCR; TCRdb has only the in-frame clones, and not every one. The sample records about 1.9 million clones, 85% to 95% being singletons. Naive-designated CD8 cells lacked CD45RO, were positively enriched for CCR7, and omitted terminally differentiated effector memory CD45RA+ cells. Sequencing was performed on naive CD8+ T cells from PBMCs. These TCRs come from a man younger than 30 in good health. Some clones in this sample may be carry-over from other donors' samples.

The chain employs TRBV9 and TRBJ2-3; D is unresolved. Germline values: CDR1 SGDLS, CDR2 YYNGEE. The V and J ends lost 3 bases and 4 bases respectively, with 6 bases between them. CDR3 size: 12 residues. CDR3 sequence (DNA): TGTGCCAGCAGCGAACCGGCAGATACGCAGTATTTT. Translated, it gives CASSEPADTQYF.

This chain joins TRBV5-8 and TRBJ2-5; D call uncertain. Trimming took 4 bases from V and 1 from J, leaving 14 bases between them. CDR1 and CDR2 from the germline V gene are SGHTS and YDEGEE. The CDR3 has 15 residues. The CDR3 here is CASSPWTETQETQYF. DNA for the CDR3: TGTGCCAGCAGCCCATGGACCGAGACCCAAGAGACCCAGTACTTC.

V is TRBV4-3 and J is TRBJ1-2, with D uncertain. The germline V gene has CDR1 LGHNA and CDR2 YSLEER. The CDR3 sequence is 15 residues long. Deletions cut 1 base from V and 0 bases from J, with 9 bases between. The CDR3 sequence is CASSQVGSANYGYTF. The CDR3 DNA is TGCGCCAGCAGCCAAGTGGGGTCCGCTAACTATGGCTACACCTTC.

The V and J genes are TRBV5-5 and TRBJ2-6; 10 bases are shared with TRBD1. This CDR3 spans 17 amino acids. Per the germline V gene, CDR1 is SGHKS and CDR2 is YYEKEE (reference sequence). V lost 3 bases and J lost 5; bases outside the gene matches: 8. CDR3 sequence: CASSSTMTGGWANVLTF. CDR3 nucleotides: TGTGCCAGCAGCTCAACTATGACAGGGGGCTGGGCCAACGTCCTGACTTTC.

The J gene is TRBJ1-2, the V gene TRBV7-8; no firm D call. From germline, CDR1 is SGHVS and CDR2 FQNEAQ. V was pared by 2 bases and J by 3 bases, with 10 bases between. The CDR3 extends over 14 amino acids. The CDR3 here is CASSLRSRDYGYTF. In DNA, the CDR3 is TGTGCCAGCAGCTTACGTTCGCGTGACTATGGCTACACCTTC.

V and J are TRBV27 and TRBJ2-1, with D possibly being TRBD1 (6 bases). Germline-derived CDR1 and CDR2 are MNHEY and SMNVEV (reference sequence). CDR3 length equals 15 residues. V lost 2 bases and J 4 bases, leaving 12 bases between the germline ends. CDR3 DNA: TGTGCCAGCAGTTTAAACAGGGCAACTTACAATGAGCAGTTCTTC. This gives the protein CASSLNRATYNEQFF.

This sequence joins TRBV4-2 and TRBJ2-4; tentative D call: TRBD1 (6 bases). Germline V CDR1 and CDR2: LGHNA, YNFKEQ. The V end was cut by 0 bases, the J end by 9 bases, with 18 bases between. CDR3 size: 16 residues. This chain's CDR3 is CASSQDPQGSYGIQYF. The CDR3 coding sequence is TGTGCCAGCAGCCAAGATCCCCAGGGGAGCTATGGCATTCAGTACTTC.

CDR3 region: CASSEEGQGIYEQYF. CDR3 nucleotide sequence: TGTGCCAGCAGTGAAGAAGGACAGGGGATCTACGAGCAGTACTTC. V usage is TRBV2 and J usage is TRBJ2-7, with 9 nucleotides matching TRBD1. The CDR3 contains 15 residues. J was trimmed by 3 bases and V by 1 base; bases with no gene match: 4. Germline lookup yields CDR1 SNHLY and CDR2 FYNNEI.

The chain couples TRBV15 to TRBJ1-2; tentative D call: TRBD1 (5 bases). Looked up from germline, CDR1 is LNHNV and CDR2 is YYDKDF (reference sequence). The CDR3 consists of 14 residues. V lost 5 bases and J 2 bases, leaving 12 bases between the germline ends. The DNA for the CDR3 is TGTGCCACCAGCCTCCGGGGGGGGAACTATGGCTACACCTTC. This translates into CATSLRGGNYGYTF.